The clone carrying this T cell receptor (beta chain) was observed a few times. Its antigen is unidentified. It was with a sample-barcoded 5' primer and a J-beta primer mix that a second PCR of roughly 7 to 11 cycles was run. The template-switch adaptor was a 5' adaptor with 12 random nucleotides. It tagged each cDNA molecule. Every sample produced at least 3 million CDR3-containing paired-end reads. TCRdb itself ran the 5' RACE reads through MiXCR, one entry per CDR3 protein. Here the sample spans 710,000 or so distinct CDR3 sequences, 22% being singletons. The V gene end was trimmed by 6 bases and the J gene end by 7 bases; junction bases not matched to a gene: 7. Germline CDR1 SQVTM, CDR2 ANQGSEA. The CDR3 sequence is 13 residues long. The sample is drawn from a study of blood T cells in healthy people across ages. Study results and limitations: In the absence of known donor CMV status, changes in expanded clonotypes were possibly confounded. The study could not conclusively compare naive and antigen-experienced cells, given its unsorted PBMCs.

Sequencing was performed on blood. The sequence was obtained from a man between 65 and 80 years old in good health. The V gene is TRBV29-1, the J gene TRBJ2-1; 9 positions match TRBD2. CDR3 region: CSVAGGTWNEQFF. The CDR3 DNA sequence: TGCAGCGTAGCGGGAGGAACGTGGAATGAGCAGTTCTTC.